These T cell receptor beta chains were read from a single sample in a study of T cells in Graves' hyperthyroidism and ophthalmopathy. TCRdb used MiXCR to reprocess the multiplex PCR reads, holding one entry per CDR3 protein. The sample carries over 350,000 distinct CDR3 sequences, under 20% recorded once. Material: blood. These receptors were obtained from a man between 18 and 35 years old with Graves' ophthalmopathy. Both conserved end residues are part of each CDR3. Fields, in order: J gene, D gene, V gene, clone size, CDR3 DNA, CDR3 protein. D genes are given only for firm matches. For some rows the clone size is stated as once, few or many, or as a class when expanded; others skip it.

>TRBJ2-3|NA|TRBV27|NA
TGTGCCAGCACCGGGACATCGGTCACAGATACGCAGTATTTT
CASTGTSVTDTQYF
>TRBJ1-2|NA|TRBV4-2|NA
TGTGCCAGTAGGGGGACGGGTCCCTATGGCTACACCTTC
CASRGTGPYGYTF
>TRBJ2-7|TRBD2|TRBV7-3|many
TGTGCCAGCAGTGCAGCGGGGAGATCCTACGAGCAGTACTTC
CASSAAGRSYEQYF
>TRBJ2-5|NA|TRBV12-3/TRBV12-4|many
TGTGCCAGCAGTTTAAGGGCAGGGGATCAAGAGACCCAGTACTTC
CASSLRAGDQETQYF
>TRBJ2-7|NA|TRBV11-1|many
TGTGCCAGCAGCTTACAGTCCACGTACGAGCAGTACTTC
CASSLQSTYEQYF
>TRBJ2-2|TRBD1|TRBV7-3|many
TGTGCCAGCAGCTTGACAGGGGGCGCGAACACCGGGGAGCTGTTTTTT
CASSLTGGANTGELFF
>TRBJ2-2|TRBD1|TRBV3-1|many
TGTGCCAGCAGCACCGGGACAGCGAACACCGGGGAGCTGTTTTTT
CASSTGTANTGELFF
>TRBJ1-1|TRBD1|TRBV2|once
TGTGCCAGCAAATGGGACAGGGGGCTTGAAGCTTTCTTT
CASKWDRGLEAFF
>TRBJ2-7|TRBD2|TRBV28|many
TGTGCCAGCAGACGCGGACTAGCGGGGGCCTACGAGCAGTACTTC
CASRRGLAGAYEQYF
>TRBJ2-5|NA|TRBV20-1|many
TGCAGTGCCAAGGGTGGGGAGACCCAGTACTTC
CSAKGGETQYF
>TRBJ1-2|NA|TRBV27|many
TGTGCCAGCAGTTTATGGGGACGGGCTATCGATGGCTACACCTTC
CASSLWGRAIDGYTF
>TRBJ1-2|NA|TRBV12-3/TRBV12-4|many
TGTGCCAGCAAACCCGAGGGGGCTAACTATGGCTACACCTTC
CASKPEGANYGYTF
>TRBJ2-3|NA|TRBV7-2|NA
TGTGCCAGCAGCTTAGTACCGGGTCTCATCACAGATACGCAGTATTTT
CASSLVPGLITDTQYF
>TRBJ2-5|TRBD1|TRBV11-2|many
TGTGCCAGCAGCTCCCGGACAGGGGAGACCCAGTACTTC
CASSSRTGETQYF
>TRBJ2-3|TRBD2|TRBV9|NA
TGTGCCAGCAGCTCGACTAGCGGGGGGCCTGGACTCACAGATACGCAGTATTTT
CASSSTSGGPGLTDTQYF
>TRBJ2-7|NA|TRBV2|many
TGCGCCAGCAGTGAAGGCAGCTACGAGCAGTACTTC
CASSEGSYEQYF
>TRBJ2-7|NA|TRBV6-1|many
TGTGCCAGCAGTGGGGAGACACAGGGTAACGAGCAGTACTTC
CASSGETQGNEQYF
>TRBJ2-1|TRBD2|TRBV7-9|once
TGTGCCAGCAGTCGGGACTCTAGCGGGGGGGCTCGTGAGCAGTTCTTC
CASSRDSSGGAREQFF
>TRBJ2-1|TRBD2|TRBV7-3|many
TGTGCCAGCAGCTTAACTAGCGGGGGGGCCCACAATGAGCAGTTCTTC
CASSLTSGGAHNEQFF
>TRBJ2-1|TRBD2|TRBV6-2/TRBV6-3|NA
TGTGCCAGCAGCGAAAGGACTAGCGGGGGGAATGAGCAGTTCTTC
CASSERTSGGNEQFF
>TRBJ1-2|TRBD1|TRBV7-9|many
TGTGCCAGCAGCTTGGGACAGTTCTACACCTTC
CASSLGQFYTF
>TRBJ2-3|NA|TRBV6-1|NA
TGTGCCAGCAGGGGGGTCCCCTCAGATACGCAGTATTTT
CASRGVPSDTQYF
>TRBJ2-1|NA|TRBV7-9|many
TGTGCCAGCGCGGAGGGGGCTTACAATGAGCAGTTCTTC
CASAEGAYNEQFF